This TCR beta chain emerged from a study of immune evolution from preneoplasia to lung adenocarcinoma (dated by TCRdb to the early 2020s). Regarding the study in general: No AAH lesions showed HLA loss of heterozygosity, compared with 7% of AIS, 15% of MIA and approximately 35% of ADC lesions. Immune contexture across lung adenocarcinoma precursors and invasive adenocarcinoma was profiled using immune gene expression, TCR sequencing and multiplex immunofluorescence. Resected precursor lesions (AAH, AIS, MIA) and invasive adenocarcinomas were each compared against paired morphologically normal lung tissue. Sample size was determined by specimen availability and not by a prior power calculation. The immune data were integrated with whole exome sequencing and methylation data obtained from the same cohort of nodules. A total of 40 to 60 patients with pulmonary nodules who underwent surgical resection were included in the overall cohort. TCR sequencing data were obtained from around 56 patients. It was reported in the study that over a hundred samples were used for TCR sequencing. POLYSOLVER was used to infer Class I HLA alleles from exome data, and LOHHLA was used to detect allele-specific HLA loss. Study-level results and caveats: The highest T cell clonality was observed in KRAS-mutant nodules compared with EGFR-mutant or double wild-type lesions. Because all patients were from Japan and China, applicability to Western populations was uncertain. Clonality was highest in normal lung, while later-stage lesions appeared to show lower clonality but higher T cell density and diversity. Findings were based on association rather than direct causation; larger cohorts with long-term follow-up and longitudinal biopsies were deemed needed. Normal lung had the highest top T cell clone frequencies, which appeared to decline progressively from AAH through AIS, MIA and invasive adenocarcinoma.

Reading from cysteine to phenylalanine, the CDR3 counts 14 amino acids. The read is trimmed to its CDR3 DNA, 42 bases read in frame from base 1. Via the germline V gene, CDR1 is SGDLS and CDR2 YYNGEE. For this chain, trimming is 2 bases at the V end and 5 bases at the J end, and the number of junction bases without a gene match is 5. Points on this clone: Its antigen is currently not known. No much larger clone is present one base from it, and per-base qualities are unavailable.

Resection was performed on patients in Japan or China between the mid-2010s and the late 2010s. Two lung cancer pathologists independently reviewed H&E slides to confirm the histologic diagnosis of every case. Premalignant or tumor cells were enriched for nucleic acid extraction by macro-dissection performed after pathologic assessment. FFPE tissue was used for DNA isolation with the AllPrep DNA/RNA FFPE Kit. The immunoSEQ hsTCRbeta Kit was used to sequence TCR beta CDR3 regions from DNA. The paper's data handling went like this. The ImmunoSEQ Analyzer was used to analyse the TCR sequencing data. T cell clonality was defined as 1 minus Pielou's evenness computed on productive rearrangements. T cell diversity was measured with the inverse Simpson index on productive templates. T cell density was defined as TCR beta template counts normalized to usable DNA, with usable DNA estimated by amplifying and sequencing housekeeping genes. Two-sided Kruskal-Wallis tests were used to compare TCR metrics across histologic stages. The table comes from immuneACCESS by way of TCRdb, which keeps in-frame sequences with V and J called. Part of the clones is missing from these tables; in studies checked, under half for an unresolved V gene and the rest for unknown reasons. The V and J calls and clone size are taken from that table; D and trimming were inferred from the DNA. A total of roughly 35,000 clones appear in this sample, around 74% of them only once. The top ten hold about 6% of the sample.

This receptor was taken from a person in their sixties with lung adenocarcinoma. The source material was FFPE invasive lung adenocarcinoma tissue. The sample's cell subset or site, from its label and the paper: frankly invasive lung adenocarcinoma (ADC). In this chain, TRBV9 is recombined with TRBJ1-1, and 8 junction bases match TRBD1. In nucleotide form, the sequence is TGTGCCAGCAGCGTCGGACAGGGAAGGACTGAAGCTTTCTTT. This translates into CASSVGQGRTEAFF.